This T cell receptor (beta chain) was identified during a study of human T cells and chemical hapten exposure. Individual cDNA molecules (in the library) carried attached unique molecular identifiers. Original data processing: Per-sample TCR counts ranged from 23,224 to 690,600, median about 100,000. TCRdb processed the RACE reads anew with MiXCR; each CDR3 protein has one entry. The authors' filters were not applied to this entry. Of roughly 46,000 distinct CDR3 sequences listed, roughly 4.1% were seen once; the top ten hold roughly 6%. This clonotype occurred many times. Trimming took 4 bases from V and 6 from J, leaving 9 bases between them. Germline CDR1 MNHNS, CDR2 SASEGT. CDR3 length equals 13 residues. Time point in this sample: healthy volunteer bleed at 2 weeks. From whole blood left unfractionated, total RNA was extracted.

This clonotype originated in a human donor in good health. Some clones in this sample may be carry-over from other donors' samples. Sequenced material: whole blood. The rearrangement uses TRBV6-1 and TRBJ2-2; perhaps TRBD1 as D (6 bases). The CDR3 region is CASSVGGSGELFF. The DNA of the CDR3 is TGTGCCAGCAGTGTAGGGGGTTCCGGGGAGCTGTTTTTT.